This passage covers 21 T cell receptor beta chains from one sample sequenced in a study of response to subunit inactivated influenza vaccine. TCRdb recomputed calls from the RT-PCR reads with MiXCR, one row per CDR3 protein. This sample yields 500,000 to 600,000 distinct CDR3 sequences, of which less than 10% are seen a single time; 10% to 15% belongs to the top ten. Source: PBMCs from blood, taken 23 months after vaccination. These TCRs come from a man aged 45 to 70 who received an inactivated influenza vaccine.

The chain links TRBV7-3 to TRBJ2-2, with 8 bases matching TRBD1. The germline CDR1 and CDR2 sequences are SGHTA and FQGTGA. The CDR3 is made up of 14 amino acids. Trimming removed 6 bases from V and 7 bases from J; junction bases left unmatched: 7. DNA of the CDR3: TGTGCCAGCAGAGTTGGACAGGGCTTCGGGGAGCTGTTTTTT. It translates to CASRVGQGFGELFF.

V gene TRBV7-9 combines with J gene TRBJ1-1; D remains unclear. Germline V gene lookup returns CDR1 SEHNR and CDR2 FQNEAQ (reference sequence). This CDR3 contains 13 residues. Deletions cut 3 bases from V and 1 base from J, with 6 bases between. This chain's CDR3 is CASSFIRNTEAFF. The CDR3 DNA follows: TGTGCCAGCAGCTTTATCAGGAACACTGAAGCTTTCTTT. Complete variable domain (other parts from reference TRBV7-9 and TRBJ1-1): DTGVSQNPRHKITKRGQNVTFRCDPISEHNRLYWYRQTLGQGPEFLTYFQNEAQLEKSRLLSDRFSAERPKGSFSTLEIQRTEQGDSAMYLCASSFIRNTEAFFGQGTRLTVV.

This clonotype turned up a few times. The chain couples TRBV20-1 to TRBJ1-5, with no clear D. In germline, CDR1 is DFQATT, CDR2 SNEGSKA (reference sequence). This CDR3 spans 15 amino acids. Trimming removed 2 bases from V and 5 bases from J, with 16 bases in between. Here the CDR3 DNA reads TGCAGTGCTAGATCCGGCTCATACTCGGATCAGCCCCAGCATTTT. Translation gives CSARSGSYSDQPQHF.

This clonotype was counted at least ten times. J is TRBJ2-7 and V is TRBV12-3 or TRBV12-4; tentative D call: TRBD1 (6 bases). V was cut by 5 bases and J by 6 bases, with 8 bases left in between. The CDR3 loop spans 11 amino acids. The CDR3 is CASSARGEQYF. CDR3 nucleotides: TGTGCCAGCAGTGCCAGGGGCGAGCAGTACTTC.

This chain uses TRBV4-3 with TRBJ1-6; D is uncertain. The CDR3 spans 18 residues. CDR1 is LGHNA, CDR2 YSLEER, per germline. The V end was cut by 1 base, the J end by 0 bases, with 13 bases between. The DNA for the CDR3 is TGCGCCAGCAGCCAAGTCACCAACTTAAACTCCTATAATTCACCCCTCCACTTT. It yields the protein CASSQVTNLNSYNSPLHF.

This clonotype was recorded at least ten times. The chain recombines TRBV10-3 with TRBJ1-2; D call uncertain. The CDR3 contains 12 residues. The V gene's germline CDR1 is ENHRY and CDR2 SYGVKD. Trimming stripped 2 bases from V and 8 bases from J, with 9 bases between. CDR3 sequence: CAISEGNWGYTF. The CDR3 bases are TGTGCCATCAGTGAGGGGAATTGGGGCTACACCTTC.

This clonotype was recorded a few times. CDR3 sequence reads: CASSLMGGASTDTQYF. CDR3 in DNA: TGTGCCAGCAGCTTAATGGGGGGTGCTAGCACAGATACGCAGTATTTT. V gene TRBV7-9 combines with J gene TRBJ2-3; maybe TRBD2 (6 bases). With 2 bases removed from V and 0 bases from J, the gap between germline ends came to 12 bases. The CDR3 covers 16 residues. Germline CDR1 SEHNR, CDR2 FQNEAQ (reference sequence).

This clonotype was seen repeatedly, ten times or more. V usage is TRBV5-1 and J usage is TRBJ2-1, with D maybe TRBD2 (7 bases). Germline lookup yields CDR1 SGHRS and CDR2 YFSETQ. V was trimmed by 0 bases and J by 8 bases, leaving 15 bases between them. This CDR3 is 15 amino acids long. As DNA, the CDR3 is TGCGCCAGCAGCTTGGTAGGGGGGGCCTTGTATGAGCAGTTCTTC. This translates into CASSLVGGALYEQFF.

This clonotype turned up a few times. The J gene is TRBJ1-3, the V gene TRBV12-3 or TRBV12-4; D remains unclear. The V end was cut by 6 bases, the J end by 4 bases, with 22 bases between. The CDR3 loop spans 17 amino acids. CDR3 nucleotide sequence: TGTGCCAGCAGCGAAGGCGGATCGAAGAGAAAGGGAAACACCATATATTTT. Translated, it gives CASSEGGSKRKGNTIYF.

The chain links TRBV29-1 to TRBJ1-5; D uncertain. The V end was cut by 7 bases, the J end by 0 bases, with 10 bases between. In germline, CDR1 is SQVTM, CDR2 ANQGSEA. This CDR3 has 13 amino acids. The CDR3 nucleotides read TGCAGCGCCCAGGAGAATAGCAATCAGCCCCAGCATTTT. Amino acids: CSAQENSNQPQHF.

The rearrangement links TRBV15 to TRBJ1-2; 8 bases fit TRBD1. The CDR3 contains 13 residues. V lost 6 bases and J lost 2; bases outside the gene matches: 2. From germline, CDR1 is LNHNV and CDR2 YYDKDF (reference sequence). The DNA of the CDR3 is TGTGCCACCAGTCGGGACAGGAACTATGGCTACACCTTC. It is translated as CATSRDRNYGYTF.

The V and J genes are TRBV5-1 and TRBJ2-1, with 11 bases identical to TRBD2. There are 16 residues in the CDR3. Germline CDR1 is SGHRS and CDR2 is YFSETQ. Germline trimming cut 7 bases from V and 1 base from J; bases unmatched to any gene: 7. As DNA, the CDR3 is TGCGCCAGCGGACCCTCTAGCGGGAGGTCCTACAATGAGCAGTTCTTC. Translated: CASGPSSGRSYNEQFF.

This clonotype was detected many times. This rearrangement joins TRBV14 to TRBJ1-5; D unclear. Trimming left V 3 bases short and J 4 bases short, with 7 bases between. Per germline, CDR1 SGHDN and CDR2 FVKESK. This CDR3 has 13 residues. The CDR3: CASSQGRNQPQHF. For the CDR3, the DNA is TGTGCCAGCAGCCAGGGAAGAAATCAGCCCCAGCATTTT.

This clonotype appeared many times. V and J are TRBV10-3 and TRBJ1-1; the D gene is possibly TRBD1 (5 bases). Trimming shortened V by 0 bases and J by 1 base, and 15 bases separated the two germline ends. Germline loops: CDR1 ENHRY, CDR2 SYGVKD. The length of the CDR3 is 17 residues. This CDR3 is CAISESVRGWANTEAFF. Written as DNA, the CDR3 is TGTGCCATCAGTGAGTCGGTCCGGGGCTGGGCGAACACTGAAGCTTTCTTT.

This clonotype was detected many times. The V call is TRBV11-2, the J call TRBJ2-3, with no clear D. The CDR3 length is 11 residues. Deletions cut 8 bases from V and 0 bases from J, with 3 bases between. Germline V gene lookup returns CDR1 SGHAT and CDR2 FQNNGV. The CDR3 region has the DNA TGTGCCAGCCATAGCACAGATACGCAGTATTTT. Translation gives CASHSTDTQYF.

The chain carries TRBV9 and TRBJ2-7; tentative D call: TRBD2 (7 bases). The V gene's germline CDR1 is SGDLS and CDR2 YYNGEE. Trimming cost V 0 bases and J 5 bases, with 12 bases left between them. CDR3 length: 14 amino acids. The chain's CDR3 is CASSVAGGYDEQYF. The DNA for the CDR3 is TGTGCCAGCAGCGTAGCGGGGGGCTATGACGAGCAGTACTTC.

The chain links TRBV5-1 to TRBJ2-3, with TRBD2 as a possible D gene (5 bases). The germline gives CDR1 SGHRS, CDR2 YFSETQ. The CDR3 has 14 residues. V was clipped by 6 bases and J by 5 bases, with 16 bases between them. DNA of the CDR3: TGCGCCAGCACGCCAGCGGTCCTAGGAGATACGCAGTATTTT. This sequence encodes CASTPAVLGDTQYF.

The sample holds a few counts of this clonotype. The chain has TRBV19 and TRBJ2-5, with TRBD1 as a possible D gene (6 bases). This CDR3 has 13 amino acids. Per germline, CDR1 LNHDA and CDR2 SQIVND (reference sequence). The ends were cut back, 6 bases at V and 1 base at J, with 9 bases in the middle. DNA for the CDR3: TGTGCCAGTAGAGGGACACTCCAAGAGACCCAGTACTTC. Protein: CASRGTLQETQYF.

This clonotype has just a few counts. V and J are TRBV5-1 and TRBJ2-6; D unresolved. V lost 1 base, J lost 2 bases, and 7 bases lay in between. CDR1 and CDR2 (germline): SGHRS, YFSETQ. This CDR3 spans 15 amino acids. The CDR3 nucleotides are TGCGCCAGCAGCTTGCAGTCTCCTGGGGCCAACGTCCTGACTTTC. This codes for CASSLQSPGANVLTF. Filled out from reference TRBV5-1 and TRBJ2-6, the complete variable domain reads KAGVTQTPRYLIKTRGQQVTLSCSPISGHRSVSWYQQTPGQGLQFLFEYFSETQRNKGNFPGRFSGRQFSNSRSEMNVSTLELGDSALYLCASSLQSPGANVLTFGAGSRLTVL.

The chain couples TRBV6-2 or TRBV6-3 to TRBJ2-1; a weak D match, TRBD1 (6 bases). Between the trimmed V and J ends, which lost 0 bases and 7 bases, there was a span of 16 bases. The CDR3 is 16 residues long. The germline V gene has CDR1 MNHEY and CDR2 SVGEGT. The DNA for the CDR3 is TGTGCCAGCAGTTACTCGAGTTGGGGACAAAGGAATGAGCAGTTCTTC. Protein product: CASSYSSWGQRNEQFF.

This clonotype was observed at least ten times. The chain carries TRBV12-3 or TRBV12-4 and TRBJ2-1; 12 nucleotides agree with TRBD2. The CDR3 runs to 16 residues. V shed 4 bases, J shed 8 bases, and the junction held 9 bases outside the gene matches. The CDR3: CASSSLTSGRRYEQFF. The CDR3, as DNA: TGTGCCAGCAGTTCCTTGACTAGCGGGAGAAGATATGAGCAGTTCTTC.